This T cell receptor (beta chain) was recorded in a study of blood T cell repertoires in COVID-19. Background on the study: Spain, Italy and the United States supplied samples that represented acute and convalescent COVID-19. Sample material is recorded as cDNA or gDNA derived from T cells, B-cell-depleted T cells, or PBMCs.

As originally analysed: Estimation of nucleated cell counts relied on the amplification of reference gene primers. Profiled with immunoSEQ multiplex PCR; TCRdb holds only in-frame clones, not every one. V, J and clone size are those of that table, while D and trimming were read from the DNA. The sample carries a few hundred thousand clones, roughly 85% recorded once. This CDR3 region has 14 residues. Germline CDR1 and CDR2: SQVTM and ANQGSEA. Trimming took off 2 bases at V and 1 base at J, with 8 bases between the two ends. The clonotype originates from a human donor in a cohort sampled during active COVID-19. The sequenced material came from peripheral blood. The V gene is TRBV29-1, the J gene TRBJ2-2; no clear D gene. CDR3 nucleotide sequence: TGCAGCGTTGAACTCAGACTGAACACCGGGGAGCTGTTTTTT. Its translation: CSVELRLNTGELFF.